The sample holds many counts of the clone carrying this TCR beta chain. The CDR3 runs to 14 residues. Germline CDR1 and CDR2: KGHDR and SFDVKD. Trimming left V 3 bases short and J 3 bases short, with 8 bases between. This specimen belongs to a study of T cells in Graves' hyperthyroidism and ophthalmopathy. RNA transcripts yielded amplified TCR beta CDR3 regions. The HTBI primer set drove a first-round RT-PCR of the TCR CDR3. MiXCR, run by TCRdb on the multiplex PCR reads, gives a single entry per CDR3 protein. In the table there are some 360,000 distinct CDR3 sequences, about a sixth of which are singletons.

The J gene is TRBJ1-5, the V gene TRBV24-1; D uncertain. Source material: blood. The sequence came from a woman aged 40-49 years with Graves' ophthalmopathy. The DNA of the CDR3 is TGTGCCACCAGTGATCCCGGGCACAATCAGCCCCAGCATTTT. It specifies CATSDPGHNQPQHF.